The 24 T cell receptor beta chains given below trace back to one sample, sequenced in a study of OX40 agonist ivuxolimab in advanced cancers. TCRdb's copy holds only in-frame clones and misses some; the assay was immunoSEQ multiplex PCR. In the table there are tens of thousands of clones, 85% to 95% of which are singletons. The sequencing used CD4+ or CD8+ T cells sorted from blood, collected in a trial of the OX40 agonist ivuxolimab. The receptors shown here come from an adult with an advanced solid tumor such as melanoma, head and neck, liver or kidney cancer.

CDR3 coding DNA: TGCGCCAGCAGCCCTCGCGGGAACGAGCAGTACTTC. As protein: CASSPRGNEQYF. V gene TRBV5-1 combines with J gene TRBJ2-7, with D possibly being TRBD2 (6 bases). The CDR3 extends over 12 amino acids. V lost 4 bases to trimming and J lost 5 bases, with 10 bases between them. CDR1 and CDR2 (germline): SGHRS, YFSETQ.

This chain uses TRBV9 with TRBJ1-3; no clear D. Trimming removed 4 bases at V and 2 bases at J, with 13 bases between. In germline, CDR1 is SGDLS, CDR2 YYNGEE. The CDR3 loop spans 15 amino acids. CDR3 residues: CASSPLGNAGNTIYF. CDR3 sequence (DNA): TGTGCCAGCAGCCCCCTGGGCAACGCTGGAAACACCATATATTTT.

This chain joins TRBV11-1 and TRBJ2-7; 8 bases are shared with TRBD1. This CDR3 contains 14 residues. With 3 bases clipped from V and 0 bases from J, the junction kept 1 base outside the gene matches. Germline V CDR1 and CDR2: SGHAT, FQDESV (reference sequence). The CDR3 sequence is CASSFDRGSYEQYF. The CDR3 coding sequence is TGTGCCAGCAGCTTCGACAGGGGCTCCTACGAGCAGTACTTC.

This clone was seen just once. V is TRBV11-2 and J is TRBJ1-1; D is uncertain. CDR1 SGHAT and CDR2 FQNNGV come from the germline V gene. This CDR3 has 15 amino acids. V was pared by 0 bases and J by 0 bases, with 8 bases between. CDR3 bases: TGTGCCAGCAGCTTAGACAGCCGAATGAACACTGAAGCTTTCTTT. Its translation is CASSLDSRMNTEAFF.

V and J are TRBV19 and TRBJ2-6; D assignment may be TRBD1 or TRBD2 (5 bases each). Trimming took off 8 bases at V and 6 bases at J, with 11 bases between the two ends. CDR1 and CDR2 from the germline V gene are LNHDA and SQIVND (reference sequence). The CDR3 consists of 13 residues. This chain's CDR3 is CASSGRLANVLTF. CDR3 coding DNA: TGTGCCAGTTCGGGGCGCTTGGCCAACGTCCTGACTTTC.

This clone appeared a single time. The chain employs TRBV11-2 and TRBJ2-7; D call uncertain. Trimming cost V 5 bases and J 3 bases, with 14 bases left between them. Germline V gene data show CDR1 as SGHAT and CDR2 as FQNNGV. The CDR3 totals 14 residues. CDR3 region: CASSLAGFDYEQYF. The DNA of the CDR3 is TGTGCCAGCAGCCTCGCCGGGTTTGACTACGAGCAGTACTTC.

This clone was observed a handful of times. CDR3 coding DNA: TGTGCCTTTACTACCGAAAAACTGTTTTTT. Translating gives CAFTTEKLFF. The V and J genes are TRBV9 and TRBJ1-4, with D unresolved. Trimming left V 10 bases short and J 8 bases short, with 9 bases between. Looked up from germline, CDR1 is SGDLS and CDR2 is YYNGEE. The CDR3 spans 10 residues.

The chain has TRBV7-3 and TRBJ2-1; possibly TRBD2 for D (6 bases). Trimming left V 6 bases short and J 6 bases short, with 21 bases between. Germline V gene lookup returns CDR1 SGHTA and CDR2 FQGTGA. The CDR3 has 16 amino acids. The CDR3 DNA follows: TGTGCCAGCAGTAGACTAGGGCCGGGAGTAGGCAATGAGCAGTTCTTC. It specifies CASSRLGPGVGNEQFF. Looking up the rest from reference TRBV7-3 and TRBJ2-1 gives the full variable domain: GAGVSQTPSNKVTEKGKYVELRCDPISGHTALYWYRQSLGQGPEFLIYFQGTGAADDSGLPNDRFFAVRPEGSVSTLKIQRTERGDSAVYLCASSRLGPGVGNEQFFGPGTRLTVL.

This chain's CDR3 is CASSIEGMNTEAFF. The CDR3 DNA reads TGTGCCAGTAGTATAGAGGGGATGAACACTGAAGCTTTCTTT. The chain has TRBV19 and TRBJ1-1; D not certain. V was pared by 0 bases and J by 0 bases, with 5 bases between. This CDR3 region has 14 residues. CDR1 and CDR2 from the germline V gene are LNHDA and SQIVND (reference sequence). The full variable domain, with the rest looked up from reference TRBV19 and TRBJ1-1, is DGGITQSPKYLFRKEGQNVTLSCEQNLNHDAMYWYRQDPGQGLRLIYYSQIVNDFQKGDIAEGYSVSREKKESFPLTVTSAQKNPTAFYLCASSIEGMNTEAFFGQGTRLTVV.

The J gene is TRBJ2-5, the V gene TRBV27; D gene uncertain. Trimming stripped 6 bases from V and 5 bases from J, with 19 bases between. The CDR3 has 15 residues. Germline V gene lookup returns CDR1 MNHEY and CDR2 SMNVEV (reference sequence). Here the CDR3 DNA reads TGTGCCAGCAGATCAGGAGTTCAGGCAGCGGAGACCCAGTACTTC. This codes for CASRSGVQAAETQYF.

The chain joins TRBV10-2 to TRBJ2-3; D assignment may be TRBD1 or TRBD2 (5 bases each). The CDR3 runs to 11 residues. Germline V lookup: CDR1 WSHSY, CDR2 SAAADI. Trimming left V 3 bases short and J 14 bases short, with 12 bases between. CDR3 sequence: CASSDRDQRYF. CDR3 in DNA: TGCGCCAGCAGTGATCGGGACCAAAGGTATTTT.

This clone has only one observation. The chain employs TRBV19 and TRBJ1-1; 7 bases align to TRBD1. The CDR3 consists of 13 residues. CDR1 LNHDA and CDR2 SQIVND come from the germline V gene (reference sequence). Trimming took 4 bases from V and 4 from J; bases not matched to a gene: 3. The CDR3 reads CASSTGGATEAFF. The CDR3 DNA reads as TGTGCCAGTAGTACAGGGGGAGCCACTGAAGCTTTCTTT.

DNA for the CDR3: TGTGCCAGCAGCGTAGACCTAGCGGGCTTGAGACCCGGGGAGCTGTTTTTT. Translated, it gives CASSVDLAGLRPGELFF. The V gene is TRBV9, the J gene TRBJ2-2, with 8 nucleotides matching TRBD2. Trimming at V came to 0 bases and at J to 6 bases, leaving 10 bases not matched to a gene. Germline CDR1 SGDLS, CDR2 YYNGEE. The CDR3 is 17 amino acids.

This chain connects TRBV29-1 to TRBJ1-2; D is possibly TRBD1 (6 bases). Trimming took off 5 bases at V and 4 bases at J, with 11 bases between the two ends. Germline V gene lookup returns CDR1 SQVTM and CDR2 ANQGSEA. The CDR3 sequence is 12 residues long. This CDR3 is CSVITGSYGYTF. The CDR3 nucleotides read TGCAGCGTTATTACAGGGTCCTATGGCTACACCTTC.

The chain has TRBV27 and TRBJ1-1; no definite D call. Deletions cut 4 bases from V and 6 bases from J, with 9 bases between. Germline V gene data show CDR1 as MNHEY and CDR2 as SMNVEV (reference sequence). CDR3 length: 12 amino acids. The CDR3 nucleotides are TGTGCCAGCAGTTCCGAGGGAGCTGAAGCTTTCTTT. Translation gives CASSSEGAEAFF.

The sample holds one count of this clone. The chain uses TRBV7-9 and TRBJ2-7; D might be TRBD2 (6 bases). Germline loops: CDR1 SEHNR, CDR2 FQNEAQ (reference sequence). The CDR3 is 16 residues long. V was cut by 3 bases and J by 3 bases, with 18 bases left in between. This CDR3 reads CASSFKRGGGDYEQYF. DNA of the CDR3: TGTGCCAGCAGCTTCAAGCGTGGCGGAGGGGACTACGAGCAGTACTTC.

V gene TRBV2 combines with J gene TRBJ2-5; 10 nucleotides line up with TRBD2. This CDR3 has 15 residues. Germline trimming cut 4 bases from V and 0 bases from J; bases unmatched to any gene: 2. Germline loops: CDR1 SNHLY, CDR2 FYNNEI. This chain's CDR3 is CASSGTSGNQETQYF. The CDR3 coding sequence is TGTGCCAGCAGTGGGACTAGCGGTAACCAAGAGACCCAGTACTTC. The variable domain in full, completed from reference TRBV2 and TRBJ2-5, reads EPEVTQTPSHQVTQMGQEVILRCVPISNHLYFYWYRQILGQKVEFLVSFYNNEISEKSEIFDDQFSVERPDGSNFTLKIRSTKLEDSAMYFCASSGTSGNQETQYFGPGTRLLVL.

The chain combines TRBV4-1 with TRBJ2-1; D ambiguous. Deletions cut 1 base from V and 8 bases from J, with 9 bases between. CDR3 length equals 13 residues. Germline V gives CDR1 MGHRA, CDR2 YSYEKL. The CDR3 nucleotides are TGCGCCAGCAGCCAAGGATTAGGGTATGAGCAGTTCTTC. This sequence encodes CASSQGLGYEQFF.

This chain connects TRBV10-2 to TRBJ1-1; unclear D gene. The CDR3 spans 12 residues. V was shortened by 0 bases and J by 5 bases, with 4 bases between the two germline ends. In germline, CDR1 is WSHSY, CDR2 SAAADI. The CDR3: CASSESWTEAFF. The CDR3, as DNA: TGCGCCAGCAGTGAGTCGTGGACTGAAGCTTTCTTT.

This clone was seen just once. For the CDR3, the DNA is TGTGCCTGGAGTTATGTGGGGAGCAATCAGCCCCAGCATTTT. It codes for CAWSYVGSNQPQHF. The J gene is TRBJ1-5, the V gene TRBV30; D remains ambiguous. The germline gives CDR1 GTSNPN, CDR2 SVGIG (reference sequence). This CDR3 contains 14 residues. V was pared by 2 bases and J by 1 base, with 9 bases between. Supplemented by reference TRBV30 and TRBJ1-5, the full variable domain reads SQTIHQWPATLVQPVGSPLSLECTVEGTSNPNLYWYRQAAGRGLQLLFYSVGIGQISSEVPQNLSASRPQDRQFILSSKKLLLSDSGFYLCAWSYVGSNQPQHFGDGTRLSIL.

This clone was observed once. The CDR3 coding sequence is TGTGCCAGCAGCTTATATTCAGGGGTTATGAACACTGAAGCTTTCTTT. Its protein product is CASSLYSGVMNTEAFF. The chain joins TRBV7-2 to TRBJ1-1; tentatively, D is TRBD1 (6 bases). Germline CDR1 reads SGHTA; CDR2 reads FQGNSA. The CDR3 length is 16 residues. V was cut by 2 bases and J by 0 bases, with 13 bases left in between.

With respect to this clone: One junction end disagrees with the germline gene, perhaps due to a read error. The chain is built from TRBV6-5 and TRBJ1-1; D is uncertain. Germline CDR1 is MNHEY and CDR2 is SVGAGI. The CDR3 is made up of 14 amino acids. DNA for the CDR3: TGTGCCAGCAGTTACGGAAGTATGAACACTGAAGCTTCCTTT. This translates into CASSYGSMNTEASF.

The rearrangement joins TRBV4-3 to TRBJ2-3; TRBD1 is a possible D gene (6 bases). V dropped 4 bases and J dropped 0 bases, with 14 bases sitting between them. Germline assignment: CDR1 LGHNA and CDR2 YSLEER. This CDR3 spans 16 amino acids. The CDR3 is CASSPRTDWSTDTQYF. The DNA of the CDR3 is TGCGCCAGCAGCCCTCGGACAGACTGGAGCACAGATACGCAGTATTTT.

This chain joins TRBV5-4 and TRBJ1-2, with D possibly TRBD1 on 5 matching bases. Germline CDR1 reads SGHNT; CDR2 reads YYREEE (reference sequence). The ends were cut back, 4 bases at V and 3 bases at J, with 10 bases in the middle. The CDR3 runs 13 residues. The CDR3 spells CASSGDGDYGYTF. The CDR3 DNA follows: TGTGCCAGCAGCGGGGACGGGGACTATGGCTACACCTTC.